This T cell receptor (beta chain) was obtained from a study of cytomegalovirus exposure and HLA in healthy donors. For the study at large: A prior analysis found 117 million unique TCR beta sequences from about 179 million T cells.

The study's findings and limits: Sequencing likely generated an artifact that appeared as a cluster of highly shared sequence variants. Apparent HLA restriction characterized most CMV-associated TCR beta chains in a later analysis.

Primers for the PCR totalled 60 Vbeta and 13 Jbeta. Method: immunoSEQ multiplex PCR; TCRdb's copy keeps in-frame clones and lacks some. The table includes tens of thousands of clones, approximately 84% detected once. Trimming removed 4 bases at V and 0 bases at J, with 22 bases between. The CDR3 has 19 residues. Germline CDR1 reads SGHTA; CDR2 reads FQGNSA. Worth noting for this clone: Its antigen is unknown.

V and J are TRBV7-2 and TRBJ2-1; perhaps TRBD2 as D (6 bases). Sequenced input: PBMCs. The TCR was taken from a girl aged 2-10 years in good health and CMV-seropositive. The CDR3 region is CASSSTTYSSALSYNEQFF. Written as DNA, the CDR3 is TGTGCCAGCAGCTCAACCACCTACTCTAGCGCCCTCTCCTACAATGAGCAGTTCTTC. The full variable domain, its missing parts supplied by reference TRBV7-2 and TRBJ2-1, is GAGVSQSPSNKVTEKGKDVELRCDPISGHTALYWYRQSLGQGLEFLIYFQGNSAPDKSGLPSDRFSAERTGGSVSTLTIQRTQQEDSAVYLCASSSTTYSSALSYNEQFFGPGTRLTVL.